The source of this T cell receptor beta chain is a study of cytomegalovirus exposure and HLA in healthy donors. Repertoires were generated with immunoSEQ multiplex PCR, while TCRdb's copy carries only in-frame clones and drops some. The data contain 120,000 or so clones, almost 90% of them singletons. Study conclusions and caveats: Subsequent analysis revealed that first-cohort TCR clusters tended to co-occur in the 130 or so validation repertoires. Most TCRs appeared rarely, but some public TCRs recurred in many donors.

A word on this clone: Its antigen is unidentified.

This TCR was sampled from a man in his thirties or forties in good health and CMV-seronegative. Sequencing used PBMCs.

The DNA for the CDR3 is TGTGCCAGCAGCGTAGGCGCCCAGGGGCAGTGGGAGACCCAGTACTTC. As protein: CASSVGAQGQWETQYF. This sequence joins TRBV9 and TRBJ2-5; D perhaps matches TRBD1 (6 bases). Trimming removed 0 bases at V and 5 bases at J, with 17 bases between. In germline, CDR1 is SGDLS, CDR2 YYNGEE. The CDR3 runs to 16 residues.